What follows is one T cell receptor (beta chain) and its context. The table came from immunoSEQ multiplex PCR; TCRdb's copy has only in-frame clones and leaves some out. The sample carries more than 50,000 clones, about 78% recorded once. The data were obtained in a study of memory CD4+ T cells and cytomegalovirus serostatus. Single viable CD3+CD4+CD8-CD45RO+ cells were sorted as the memory CD4+ T cells. The CDR3 extends over 16 amino acids. Germline V gene sequence: CDR1 MNHEY, CDR2 SMNVEV (reference sequence). Trimming cost V 0 bases and J 3 bases, with 15 bases left between them. This clonotype was sampled from an adult in good health and CMV-seronegative. The V and J genes are TRBV27 and TRBJ2-7; a weak D match, TRBD1 (5 bases). Sequencing was done on a sample of memory CD4+ T cells from blood. CDR3 nucleotides: TGTGCCAGCAGTTTATCGGGGTTTGGGGCATACTACGAGCAGTACTTC. This gives the protein CASSLSGFGAYYEQYF.